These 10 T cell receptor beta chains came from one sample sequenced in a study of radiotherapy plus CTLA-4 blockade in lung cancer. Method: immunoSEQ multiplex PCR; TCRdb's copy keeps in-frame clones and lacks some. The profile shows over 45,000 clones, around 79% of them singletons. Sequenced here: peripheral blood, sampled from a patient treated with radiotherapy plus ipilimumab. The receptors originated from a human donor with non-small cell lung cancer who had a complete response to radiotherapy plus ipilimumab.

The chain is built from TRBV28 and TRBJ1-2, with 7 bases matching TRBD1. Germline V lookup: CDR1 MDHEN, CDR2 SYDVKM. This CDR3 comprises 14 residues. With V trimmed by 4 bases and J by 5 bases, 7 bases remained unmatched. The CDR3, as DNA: TGTGCCAGCAGTTCCGGGACGGGACAGTATGGCTACACCTTC. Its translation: CASSSGTGQYGYTF.

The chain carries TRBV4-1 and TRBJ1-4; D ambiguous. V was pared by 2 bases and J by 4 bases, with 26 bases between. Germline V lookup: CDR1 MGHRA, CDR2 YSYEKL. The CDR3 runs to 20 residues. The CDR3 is CASSQIWRRADGGSNEKLFF. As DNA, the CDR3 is TGCGCCAGCAGCCAAATATGGCGGAGGGCTGATGGAGGAAGTAATGAAAAACTGTTTTTT.

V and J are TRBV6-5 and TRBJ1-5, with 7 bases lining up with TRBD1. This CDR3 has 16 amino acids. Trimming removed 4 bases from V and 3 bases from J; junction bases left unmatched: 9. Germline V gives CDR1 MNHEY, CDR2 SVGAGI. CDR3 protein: CASSSTSDRDNQPQHF. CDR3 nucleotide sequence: TGTGCCAGCAGTTCCACGTCCGACAGGGACAATCAGCCCCAGCATTTT.

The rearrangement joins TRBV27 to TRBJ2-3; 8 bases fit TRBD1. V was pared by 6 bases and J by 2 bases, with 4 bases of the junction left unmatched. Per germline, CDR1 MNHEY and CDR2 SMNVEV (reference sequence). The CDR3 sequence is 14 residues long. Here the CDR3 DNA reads TGTGCCAGCAGGCGGGACAGGCCCACAGATACGCAGTATTTT. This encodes CASRRDRPTDTQYF.

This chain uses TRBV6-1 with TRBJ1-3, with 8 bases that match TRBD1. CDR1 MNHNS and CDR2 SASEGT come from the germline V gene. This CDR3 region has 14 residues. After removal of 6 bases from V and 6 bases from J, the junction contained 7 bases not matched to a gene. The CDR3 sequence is CASRKTGVENTIYF. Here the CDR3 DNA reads TGTGCCAGCAGGAAGACAGGGGTAGAAAACACCATATATTTT.

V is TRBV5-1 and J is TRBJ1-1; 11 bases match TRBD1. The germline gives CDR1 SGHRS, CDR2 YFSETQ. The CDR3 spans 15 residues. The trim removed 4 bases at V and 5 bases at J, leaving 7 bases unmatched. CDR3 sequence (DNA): TGCGCCAGCAGCGGGGCGGGACAGGGGGAGACTGAAGCTTTCTTT. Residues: CASSGAGQGETEAFF.

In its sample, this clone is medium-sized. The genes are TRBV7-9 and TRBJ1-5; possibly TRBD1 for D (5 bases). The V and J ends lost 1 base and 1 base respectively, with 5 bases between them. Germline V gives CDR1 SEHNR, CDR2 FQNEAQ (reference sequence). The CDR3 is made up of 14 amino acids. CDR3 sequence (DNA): TGTGCCAGCAGCTTAGGACAGAGCAATCAGCCCCAGCATTTT. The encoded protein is CASSLGQSNQPQHF.

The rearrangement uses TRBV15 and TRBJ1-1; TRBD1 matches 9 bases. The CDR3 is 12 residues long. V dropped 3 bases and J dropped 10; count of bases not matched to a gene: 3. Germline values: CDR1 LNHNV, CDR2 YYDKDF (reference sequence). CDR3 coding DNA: TGTGCCACCAGCAGGGGACAGGGAAGAGCTTTCTTT. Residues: CATSRGQGRAFF.

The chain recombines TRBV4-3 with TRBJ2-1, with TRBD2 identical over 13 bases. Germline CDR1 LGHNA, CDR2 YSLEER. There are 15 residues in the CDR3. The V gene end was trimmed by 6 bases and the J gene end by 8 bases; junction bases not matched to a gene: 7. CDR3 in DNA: TGCGCCAGCAGGAGGGGGACTAGCGGGACCTATGAGCAGTTCTTC. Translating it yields CASRRGTSGTYEQFF.

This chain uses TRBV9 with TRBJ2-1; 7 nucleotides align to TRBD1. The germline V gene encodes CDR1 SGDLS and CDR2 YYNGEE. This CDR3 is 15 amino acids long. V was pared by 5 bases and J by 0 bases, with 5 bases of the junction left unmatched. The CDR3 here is CASRDDRDSYNEQFF. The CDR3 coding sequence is TGTGCCAGCAGGGATGACAGGGACTCCTACAATGAGCAGTTCTTC. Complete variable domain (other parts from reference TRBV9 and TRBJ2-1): DSGVTQTPKHLITATGQRVTLRCSPRSGDLSVYWYQQSLDQGLQFLIQYYNGEERAKGNILERFSAQQFPDLHSELNLSSLELGDSALYFCASRDDRDSYNEQFFGPGTRLTVL.